These 27 T cell receptor beta chains originate from one sample sequenced in a study of T-cell memory formation after mild COVID-19 (dated by TCRdb to about 2021). Library construction relied on 5' RACE. Instrument on record: Illumina NovaSeq 6000. TCRdb redid the processing of the public reads, applying fastp at Q25 and MiXCR, and retained in-frame beta chains. Identical CDR3 protein sequences are pooled into one entry, listed with their most common genes and DNA. The sample data list around 130,000 distinct CDR3 sequences, and 15% to 20% of these were observed just once. In total, the top ten clones hold approximately 15% of the sample. The sequencing input was PBMCs or a T cell subset sorted from them (not recorded which). The source of these receptors is an adult woman who had mild COVID-19 (a few samples of this study predate the infection). The sample titles of this study are shuffled in the database, so cell type and time point are left out; the donor was told from shared clones.

This clonotype was counted only a few times. The gene calls are TRBV7-6 and TRBJ1-2; D ambiguous. V gave up 4 bases and J gave up 3 bases, with 9 bases separating them. Looked up from germline, CDR1 is SGHVS and CDR2 is FNYEAQ. CDR3 size: 13 residues. CDR3 amino acids: CASSSPRDYGYTF. The DNA of the CDR3 is TGTGCCAGCAGCTCCCCAAGGGACTATGGCTACACCTTC.

This clonotype was observed a handful of times. The chain links TRBV4-1 to TRBJ2-3; perhaps D is TRBD1 or TRBD2 (5 bases each). CDR1 and CDR2 from the germline V gene are MGHRA and YSYEKL. The CDR3 is 13 residues long. V lost 0 bases, J lost 10 bases, and 11 bases lay in between. The DNA of the CDR3 is TGCGCCAGCAGCCAAGAGGTGAGGGGATCGCAGTATTTT. The encoded protein is CASSQEVRGSQYF.

The chain has TRBV30 and TRBJ2-1; TRBD2 matches at 7 bases. The CDR3 runs 13 residues. Germline CDR1 and CDR2: GTSNPN and SVGIG (reference sequence). V gave up 2 bases and J gave up 3 bases; unmatched junction bases: 1. CDR3: CAWSLAVYNEQFF. The CDR3 nucleotides read TGTGCCTGGAGTCTAGCGGTCTACAATGAGCAGTTCTTC.

This clonotype was seen only a few times. The gene calls are TRBV25-1 and TRBJ2-1; TRBD2 matches 12 bases. This CDR3 spans 17 amino acids. Looked up from germline, CDR1 is MGHDK and CDR2 is SYGVNS. The ends lost 1 base at V and 9 bases at J; junction bases unmatched: 10. The chain's CDR3 is CASSEFGSTSGRFEQFF. The CDR3 DNA reads as TGTGCCAGCAGTGAATTCGGATCTACTAGCGGGAGGTTTGAGCAGTTCTTC.

J is TRBJ2-3 and V is TRBV18; no clear D. V lost 3 bases to trimming and J lost 0 bases, with 13 bases between them. CDR1 and CDR2 (germline): KGHSH, LQKENI. The CDR3 runs to 16 residues. CDR3 DNA: TGTGCCAGCTCACCCGAGACGTCGCCTAGCACAGATACGCAGTATTTT. It is translated as CASSPETSPSTDTQYF. The whole variable domain, remainder taken from reference TRBV18 and TRBJ2-3, is NAGVMQNPRHLVRRRGQEARLRCSPMKGHSHVYWYRQLPEEGLKFMVYLQKENIIDESGMPKERFSAEFPKEGPSILRIQQVVRGDSAAYFCASSPETSPSTDTQYFGPGTRLTVL.

The rearrangement links TRBV30 to TRBJ2-1; 14 nucleotides agree with TRBD2. V trimming: 3 bases; J trimming: 9 bases; junction bases outside the gene matches: 4. The CDR3 extends over 14 amino acids. Germline V gives CDR1 GTSNPN, CDR2 SVGIG (reference sequence). The CDR3 DNA reads TGTGCCTGGAGAGTGGGGACTAGCGGGAGTGAGCAGTTCTTC. Its translation: CAWRVGTSGSEQFF.

The V and J genes are TRBV20-1 and TRBJ2-1; TRBD2 matches at 8 bases. The CDR3 sequence is 16 residues long. V lost 3 bases to trimming and J lost 1 base; unmatched junction nucleotides: 8. Germline CDR1 is DFQATT and CDR2 is SNEGSKA (reference sequence). This CDR3 is CSARGGLARSYNEQFF. The CDR3, as DNA: TGCAGTGCTAGGGGCGGACTAGCAAGGTCCTACAATGAGCAGTTCTTC.

This chain connects TRBV10-3 to TRBJ1-6; D possibly corresponds to TRBD1 (5 bases). The germline V gene encodes CDR1 ENHRY and CDR2 SYGVKD. The CDR3 is 15 amino acids. Trimming shortened V by 5 bases and J by 7 bases, and 15 bases separated the two germline ends. CDR3 DNA sequence: TGTGCCATCAGTACAGGCGGATCCAAGAATTCACCCCTCCACTTT. Amino acid sequence: CAISTGGSKNSPLHF.

This clonotype was seen only a few times. This rearrangement joins TRBV20-1 to TRBJ2-7, with 9 nucleotides matching TRBD2. V lost 6 bases, J lost 4 bases, and 13 bases stayed unmatched. This CDR3 has 15 residues. Germline CDR1 DFQATT, CDR2 SNEGSKA (reference sequence). For the CDR3, the DNA is TGCAGTGCAGAAGATCTGGTTGCGGGAGGGTACGAGCAGTACTTC. It specifies CSAEDLVAGGYEQYF.

This clonotype was seen a few times. The chain employs TRBV6-6 and TRBJ1-3; unclear D gene. The CDR3 totals 18 residues. Per germline, CDR1 MNHNY and CDR2 SVGAGI (reference sequence). V was clipped by 0 bases and J by 0 bases, with 15 bases between them. CDR3 sequence reads: CASSYSTWESPSGNTIYF. The CDR3 DNA follows: TGTGCCAGCAGTTACTCGACCTGGGAGTCTCCCTCTGGAAACACCATATATTTT.

The chain recombines TRBV6-5 with TRBJ2-2, with 10 bases fitting TRBD1. J lost 8 bases, V lost 9 bases, and 9 bases had no gene match. Germline-derived CDR1 and CDR2 are MNHEY and SVGAGI. CDR3 length equals 14 residues. In DNA form, the CDR3 reads TGTGCCAGTTCCTTGGGACAGGGGTTGGGGGAGCTGTTTTTT. Translating it yields CASSLGQGLGELFF.

This clonotype was seen a handful of times. The chain carries TRBV6-6 and TRBJ1-5; D possibly corresponds to TRBD1 (5 bases). Germline-derived CDR1 and CDR2 are MNHNY and SVGAGI (reference sequence). The V end lost 2 bases, the J end lost 1 base, and 9 bases lay between the germline ends. CDR3 length: 15 amino acids. The CDR3 loop is CASSYVRDSNQPQHF. The CDR3, as DNA: TGTGCCAGCAGTTACGTCCGGGACAGCAATCAGCCCCAGCATTTT.

J is TRBJ2-3 and V is TRBV4-1; 10 nucleotides align to TRBD2. CDR1 and CDR2 (germline): MGHRA, YSYEKL. This CDR3 contains 16 residues. The J segment lost 1 base and the V segment lost 2 bases, leaving 3 bases of the junction unmatched. DNA for the CDR3: TGCGCCAGCAGCCAAAGGCTAGCGGGGGGCACAGATACGCAGTATTTT. Translated: CASSQRLAGGTDTQYF.

The chain couples TRBV20-1 to TRBJ2-1; no clear D gene. Germline assignment: CDR1 DFQATT and CDR2 SNEGSKA (reference sequence). Trimming pared 0 bases from V and 4 bases from J, leaving 10 bases between. This CDR3 has 14 amino acids. In DNA, the CDR3 is TGCAGTGCTAGAGATCTGACTGGATACAATGAGCAGTTCTTC. It encodes CSARDLTGYNEQFF.

The chain uses TRBV6-4 and TRBJ2-7, with a possible D match to TRBD1 (5 bases). CDR1 and CDR2 (germline): MRHNA, SNTAGT. With 11 bases removed from V and 5 bases from J, the gap between germline ends came to 19 bases. This CDR3 contains 13 residues. As DNA, the CDR3 is TGTGCCTCAGCAAGGGGATGGCTGGACGAGCAGTACTTC. Translated: CASARGWLDEQYF.

The rearrangement joins TRBV7-8 to TRBJ1-2, with D maybe TRBD1 (5 bases). From germline, CDR1 is SGHVS and CDR2 FQNEAQ. The CDR3 extends over 16 amino acids. Trimming left V 5 bases short and J 0 bases short, with 16 bases between. The CDR3 coding sequence is TGTGCCAGCAGCCTCGGACAAGCCTGGGCTAACTATGGCTACACCTTC. Translation gives CASSLGQAWANYGYTF.

The table lists this clonotype with a few counts. The V and J genes are TRBV5-4 and TRBJ2-5, with a possible D match to TRBD1 (7 bases). The CDR3 totals 14 residues. Germline CDR1 SGHNT, CDR2 YYREEE (reference sequence). Trimming stripped 3 bases from V and 3 bases from J, with 12 bases between. DNA for the CDR3: TGTGCCAGCAGCTCGGCCAGGGGGGAAGAGACCCAGTACTTC. Its translation: CASSSARGEETQYF. Combining the CDR3 with reference TRBV5-4 and TRBJ2-5 gives the whole variable domain ETGVTQSPTHLIKTRGQQVTLRCSSQSGHNTVSWYQQALGQGPQFIFQYYREEENGRGNFPPRFSGLQFPNYSSELNVNALELDDSALYLCASSSARGEETQYFGPGTRLLVL.

The chain uses TRBV20-1 and TRBJ2-5, with D perhaps being TRBD1 or TRBD2 (6 bases each). In germline, CDR1 is DFQATT, CDR2 SNEGSKA (reference sequence). The CDR3 has 13 amino acids. V was trimmed by 4 bases and J by 2 bases, leaving 11 bases between them. The CDR3 sequence is CSATPGAQETQYF. The CDR3 DNA is TGCAGTGCTACGCCGGGGGCACAAGAGACCCAGTACTTC.

This clonotype was seen only once. Relative to the germline gene, one junction end is altered; a read error may explain this. The chain couples TRBV19 to TRBJ2-1; D is unresolved. The CDR3 length is 13 residues. Germline V lookup: CDR1 LNHDA, CDR2 SQIVND (reference sequence). The CDR3 DNA is TGTGCAAGTAGTAGTAGGAGTTTAAGTGAGCAGTTCTTC. It specifies CASSSRSLSEQFF.

The V call is TRBV30, the J call TRBJ2-5; 9 bases agree with TRBD2. CDR3 size: 13 residues. CDR1 is GTSNPN, CDR2 SVGIG, per germline (reference sequence). V dropped 5 bases and J dropped 5; count of bases not matched to a gene: 6. CDR3 amino acids: CAWGGLAKETQYF. The CDR3 DNA sequence: TGTGCCTGGGGGGGACTAGCAAAGGAGACCCAGTACTTC.

This clonotype was seen a few times. V and J are TRBV7-8 and TRBJ2-1, with D tentatively TRBD1 (6 bases). Trimming took off 3 bases at V and 8 bases at J, with 14 bases between the two ends. Germline V CDR1 and CDR2: SGHVS, FQNEAQ. This CDR3 contains 14 residues. CDR3 coding DNA: TGTGCCAGCAGCTTTAGGGGGAAAGGGGATGAGCAGTTCTTC. This codes for CASSFRGKGDEQFF.

In this sample, this clonotype turned up many times. The rearrangement links TRBV5-1 to TRBJ2-7, with D possibly matching TRBD1 (6 bases). Trimming left V 4 bases short and J 2 bases short, with 10 bases between. The CDR3 consists of 13 residues. Looked up from germline, CDR1 is SGHRS and CDR2 is YFSETQ. This CDR3 reads CASSVDSAYEQYF. In nucleotides, the CDR3 is TGCGCCAGCAGCGTGGACAGCGCCTACGAGCAGTACTTC.

This clonotype was picked up a small number of times. V is TRBV7-3 and J is TRBJ2-3; D is unclear. CDR3 length equals 15 residues. From germline, CDR1 is SGHTA and CDR2 FQGTGA. Trimming left V 1 base short and J 2 bases short, with 10 bases between. The CDR3 bases are TGTGCCAGCAGCTTAAGACTGGGCGACACAGATACGCAGTATTTT. Translation: CASSLRLGDTDTQYF.

The table lists this clonotype with a few counts. This sequence joins TRBV7-9 and TRBJ2-1; TRBD2 matches 11 bases. CDR1 is SEHNR, CDR2 FQNEAQ, per germline (reference sequence). The CDR3 runs to 16 residues. Trimming at V came to 5 bases and at J to 10 bases, leaving 13 bases not matched to a gene. The DNA of the CDR3 is TGTGCCAGCAGCGTAGGACTAGCGGGTCGAGGCGGCGAGCAGTTCTTC. This gives the protein CASSVGLAGRGGEQFF. Complete variable domain (other parts from reference TRBV7-9 and TRBJ2-1): DTGVSQNPRHKITKRGQNVTFRCDPISEHNRLYWYRQTLGQGPEFLTYFQNEAQLEKSRLLSDRFSAERPKGSFSTLEIQRTEQGDSAMYLCASSVGLAGRGGEQFFGPGTRLTVL.

The gene calls are TRBV3-1 and TRBJ2-1, with 7 bases matching TRBD2. The CDR3 totals 15 residues. V lost 4 bases, J lost 8 bases, and 11 bases stayed unmatched. CDR1 is LGHDT, CDR2 YNNKEL, per germline (reference sequence). The CDR3 bases are TGTGCCAGCAGCCCAGGACTAGAAAGGACCCATGAGCAGTTCTTC. This gives the protein CASSPGLERTHEQFF.

In this sample, this clonotype turned up many times. The rearrangement joins TRBV29-1 to TRBJ2-4, with a weak D call TRBD2 (6 bases). The CDR3 spans 15 residues. V was cut by 3 bases and J by 0 bases, with 12 bases left in between. From germline, CDR1 is SQVTM and CDR2 ANQGSEA. CDR3 region: CSVEEGLLAKNIQYF. CDR3 nucleotide sequence: TGCAGCGTTGAGGAGGGACTTTTAGCCAAAAACATTCAGTACTTC.

V is TRBV12-3 or TRBV12-4 and J is TRBJ1-1, with unresolved D. The CDR3 extends over 17 amino acids. The V gene lost 2 bases and the J gene lost 0 bases, with 16 bases spanning the gap. Here the CDR3 reads CASSLTPPTYLNTEAFF. As DNA, the CDR3 is TGTGCCAGCAGTTTAACTCCTCCAACCTACTTGAACACTGAAGCTTTCTTT.